The 21 T cell receptor beta chains given below trace back to one sample, sequenced in a study of PD-L1 blockade in urothelial cancer. Method: immunoSEQ multiplex PCR; TCRdb's copy keeps in-frame clones and lacks some. This table holds more than 60,000 clones, 85% to 90% found once. Noted time point: peripheral blood 6 weeks after treatment start. The starting material was PBMCs, obtained around atezolizumab (anti-PD-L1) treatment. The receptors were gathered from a man between 60 and 75 years old with urothelial cancer.

Only one count was recorded for this clone. The rearrangement joins TRBV7-8 to TRBJ1-5, with a weak D call TRBD1 (5 bases). CDR1 and CDR2 from the germline V gene are SGHVS and FQNEAQ. Trimming stripped 1 base from V and 9 bases from J, with 13 bases between. CDR3 size: 14 residues. The CDR3 protein is CASSLGGGPRPQHF. For the CDR3, the DNA is TGTGCCAGCAGCTTAGGGGGCGGTCCCCGGCCCCAGCATTTT.

This clone appeared once. The chain joins TRBV6-6 to TRBJ1-5, with 11 bases aligning to TRBD1. Germline values: CDR1 MNHNY, CDR2 SVGAGI (reference sequence). With 4 bases clipped from V and 5 bases from J, the junction kept 1 base outside the gene matches. This CDR3 is built from 14 residues. This chain's CDR3 is CASSWGQGDQPQHF. CDR3 sequence (DNA): TGTGCCAGCAGTTGGGGACAGGGGGATCAGCCCCAGCATTTT.

The rearrangement joins TRBV4-1 to TRBJ2-3; 9 bases map to TRBD2. Losses at the gene ends were 2 bases for V and 4 bases for J; bases not matched to a gene: 10. CDR1 MGHRA and CDR2 YSYEKL come from the germline V gene. The CDR3 totals 17 residues. In nucleotides, the CDR3 is TGCGCCAGCAGCCAAAAGCTGCTAGCGGGGCGCGCAGATACGCAGTATTTT. Translating it yields CASSQKLLAGRADTQYF.

J is TRBJ2-1 and V is TRBV5-4; D is ambiguous. The CDR3 is 12 residues long. Germline values: CDR1 SGHNT, CDR2 YYREEE (reference sequence). Trimming cost V 4 bases and J 4 bases, with 6 bases left between them. The CDR3 DNA sequence: TGTGCCAGCAGCAATACTTACAATGAGCAGTTCTTC. This sequence encodes CASSNTYNEQFF. Drawing the rest from reference TRBV5-4 and TRBJ2-1, the complete variable domain is ETGVTQSPTHLIKTRGQQVTLRCSSQSGHNTVSWYQQALGQGPQFIFQYYREEENGRGNFPPRFSGLQFPNYSSELNVNALELDDSALYLCASSNTYNEQFFGPGTRLTVL.

This chain links TRBV10-1 with TRBJ1-2; 7 nucleotides match TRBD1. The V gene's germline CDR1 is WNHNN and CDR2 SYGVQD (reference sequence). The CDR3 length is 11 residues. V shed 4 bases and J 7 bases; nucleotides not matched to a gene: 0. Here the CDR3 reads CASSGQGGYTF. Written as DNA, the CDR3 is TGCGCCAGCAGTGGACAGGGTGGCTACACCTTC.

This clone has more than one count but fewer than ten. This rearrangement joins TRBV5-1 to TRBJ1-6; D possibly corresponds to TRBD1 (5 bases). Germline lookup yields CDR1 SGHRS and CDR2 YFSETQ. V lost 4 bases to trimming and J lost 9 bases, with 14 bases between them. The CDR3 has 14 amino acids. The CDR3 spells CASSPTQGASPLHF. The CDR3 DNA follows: TGCGCCAGCAGCCCAACCCAGGGCGCTTCACCCCTCCACTTT. Based on the CDR3 plus reference TRBV5-1 and TRBJ1-6, the full variable domain is KAGVTQTPRYLIKTRGQQVTLSCSPISGHRSVSWYQQTPGQGLQFLFEYFSETQRNKGNFPGRFSGRQFSNSRSEMNVSTLELGDSALYLCASSPTQGASPLHFGNGTRLTVT.

This clone was seen a single time. The J gene is TRBJ2-3, the V gene TRBV5-8, with 14 bases identical to TRBD2. Per the germline V gene, CDR1 is SGHTS and CDR2 is YDEGEE. The CDR3 covers 14 residues. Trimming cost V 5 bases and J 6 bases; bases outside gene matches: 2. The CDR3: CASSRLAGGDTQYF. CDR3 nucleotide sequence: TGTGCCAGCAGTCGACTAGCGGGAGGGGATACGCAGTATTTT.

The rearrangement joins TRBV7-2 to TRBJ2-7; no clear D. V shed 7 bases and J shed 1 base, with 11 bases lying between them. The CDR3 contains 13 residues. Germline V lookup: CDR1 SGHTA, CDR2 FQGNSA. The CDR3 DNA sequence: TGTGCCAGCACCCCGCCCACTTCCTACGAGCAGTACTTC. It translates to CASTPPTSYEQYF.

The V gene is TRBV9, the J gene TRBJ2-1, with TRBD2 matching 9 bases. V lost 0 bases to trimming and J lost 2 bases; unmatched junction nucleotides: 3. Germline V gene sequence: CDR1 SGDLS, CDR2 YYNGEE. The CDR3 contains 16 residues. CDR3 coding DNA: TGTGCCAGCAGCGTAGGTAGCGGGGGTCCCTACAATGAGCAGTTCTTC. Its protein is CASSVGSGGPYNEQFF.

The CDR3 DNA reads TGTGCCAGCAGCTTAATATCCAATCGAGCGAACACCGGGGAGCTGTTTTTT. Translation: CASSLISNRANTGELFF. This chain joins TRBV11-2 and TRBJ2-2; unclear D gene. With 2 bases removed from V and 0 bases from J, the gap between germline ends came to 13 bases. Germline lookup yields CDR1 SGHAT and CDR2 FQNNGV. The CDR3 has 17 amino acids.

J is TRBJ2-3 and V is TRBV2; D may be TRBD2 (5 bases). The CDR3 totals 14 residues. Germline CDR1 is SNHLY and CDR2 is FYNNEI. The V end lost 7 bases, the J end lost 4 bases, and 15 bases lay between the germline ends. The CDR3 sequence is CASKVELEADTQYF. The CDR3 bases are TGTGCCAGCAAGGTGGAGCTGGAGGCAGATACGCAGTATTTT.

The CDR3 nucleotides are TGTGCCAGCAGCTTAGGCGGGAGTGGTTACAATGAGCAGTTCTTC. Its translation is CASSLGGSGYNEQFF. The chain is built from TRBV7-3 and TRBJ2-1; 7 positions agree with TRBD2. This CDR3 spans 15 amino acids. Per the germline V gene, CDR1 is SGHTA and CDR2 is FQGTGA. Losses at the gene ends were 2 bases for V and 4 bases for J; bases not matched to a gene: 5.

The chain's CDR3 is CASRWDNEVYTF. DNA for the CDR3: TGTGCCAGCAGGTGGGACAATGAGGTCTACACCTTC. The chain joins TRBV5-4 to TRBJ1-2; D may be TRBD1 (6 bases). The CDR3 totals 12 residues. Trimming left V 5 bases short and J 10 bases short, with 15 bases between. Germline CDR1 reads SGHNT; CDR2 reads YYREEE (reference sequence).

Regarding this clone: A read error may be the cause here, since a much bigger clone is one base away. The chain couples TRBV7-2 to TRBJ1-1, with D maybe TRBD1 (5 bases). Trimming shortened V by 1 base and J by 1 base, and 10 bases separated the two germline ends. Germline CDR1 is SGHTA and CDR2 is FQGNSA. The CDR3 totals 15 residues. This CDR3 is CASSLDLTGNTEAFF. The CDR3 coding sequence is TGTGCCAGCAGCTTAGACCTCACAGGGAACACTGAAGCTTTCTTT.

As DNA, the CDR3 is TGCGCCAGCAAGAGGTATTTAGCTAACTATGGCTACACCTTC. It specifies CASKRYLANYGYTF. This chain links TRBV23-1 with TRBJ1-2, with unresolved D. TRBV23-1 is an open reading frame whose function is uncertain. The CDR3 extends over 14 amino acids. V was cut by 7 bases and J by 0 bases, with 12 bases left in between.

The J gene is TRBJ2-7, the V gene TRBV29-1; the match to TRBD1 covers 9 bases. Germline assignment: CDR1 SQVTM and CDR2 ANQGSEA. J gave up 5 bases and V 6 bases, and 8 bases lay outside the gene matches. CDR3 size: 13 residues. The CDR3 coding sequence is TGCAGCGTGTCCGGACAGGGGACAAACGAGCAGTACTTC. Translation: CSVSGQGTNEQYF.

This chain joins TRBV19 and TRBJ2-1, with 11 bases identical to TRBD2. CDR1 is LNHDA, CDR2 SQIVND, per germline (reference sequence). The CDR3 contains 16 residues. The V segment lost 3 bases and the J segment 3 bases; nucleotides outside the gene matches: 4. The CDR3 coding sequence is TGTGCCAGTAGTATCGAACTAGCGGGAGTCTACAATGAGCAGTTCTTC. As protein: CASSIELAGVYNEQFF.

The rearrangement joins TRBV18 to TRBJ1-1; tentatively, D is TRBD1 (5 bases). This CDR3 is 16 amino acids long. V was pared by 2 bases and J by 0 bases, with 13 bases between. CDR1 KGHSH and CDR2 LQKENI come from the germline V gene. The CDR3 DNA reads as TGTGCCAGCTCACCAGGGGGAGGGGCCTTGAACACTGAAGCTTTCTTT. Its translation is CASSPGGGALNTEAFF.

This clone was seen a single time. The chain has TRBV5-4 and TRBJ1-2; tentatively, D is TRBD1 (6 bases). Germline CDR1 and CDR2: SGHNT and YYREEE (reference sequence). Trimming stripped 2 bases from V and 0 bases from J, with 11 bases between. This CDR3 contains 15 residues. DNA for the CDR3: TGTGCCAGCAGCTTCAAGGCAGGGGCTAACTATGGCTACACCTTC. Translation: CASSFKAGANYGYTF. Supplemented by reference TRBV5-4 and TRBJ1-2, the full variable domain reads ETGVTQSPTHLIKTRGQQVTLRCSSQSGHNTVSWYQQALGQGPQFIFQYYREEENGRGNFPPRFSGLQFPNYSSELNVNALELDDSALYLCASSFKAGANYGYTFGSGTRLTVV.

The rearrangement joins TRBV19 to TRBJ1-6, with D maybe TRBD1 (5 bases). The V gene's germline CDR1 is LNHDA and CDR2 SQIVND (reference sequence). The V gene lost 4 bases and the J gene lost 0 bases, with 7 bases spanning the gap. The CDR3 spans 15 residues. For the CDR3, the DNA is TGTGCCAGTAGTAACAGGTTCTCCTATAATTCACCCCTCCACTTT. Translation: CASSNRFSYNSPLHF.

The V gene is TRBV28, the J gene TRBJ2-7; 9 bases match TRBD2. V lost 9 bases, J lost 2 bases, and 5 bases stayed unmatched. The length of the CDR3 is 13 residues. The germline CDR1 and CDR2 sequences are MDHEN and SYDVKM. CDR3 nucleotide sequence: TGTGCCAGTCATAGCGGGAGCACCTACGAGCAGTACTTC. Amino acids: CASHSGSTYEQYF. Using reference TRBV28 and TRBJ2-7 for the parts outside the CDR3, the full variable domain is DVKVTQSSRYLVKRTGEKVFLECVQDMDHENMFWYRQDPGLGLRLIYFSYDVKMKEKGDIPEGYSVSREKKERFSLILESASTNQTSMYLCASHSGSTYEQYFGPGTRLTVT.